The 27 T cell receptor beta chains in this list originate from one sample, sequenced in a study of T-cell memory formation after mild COVID-19. Via MiXCR, TCRdb re-called the 5' RACE reads, giving one row per CDR3 protein. The repertoire consists of approximately 490,000 distinct CDR3 sequences, with about a fifth occurring once and the leading ten covering roughly an eighth. The sample comprised PBMCs or a T cell subset sorted from them (not recorded which). These receptors came from an adult woman who had mild COVID-19 (a few samples of this study predate the infection). Cell type and time point are not known.

The genes are TRBV6-1 and TRBJ2-1; D uncertain. There are 13 residues in the CDR3. V lost 0 bases, J lost 6 bases, and 6 bases lay in between. Germline V lookup: CDR1 MNHNS, CDR2 SASEGT. The CDR3 region is CASSEAHLNEQFF. In DNA form, the CDR3 reads TGTGCCAGCAGTGAAGCGCACCTCAATGAGCAGTTCTTC.

J is TRBJ2-4 and V is TRBV18; tentative D call: TRBD1 (6 bases). CDR3 length: 16 amino acids. Germline CDR1 KGHSH, CDR2 LQKENI. Trimming pared 1 base from V and 0 bases from J, leaving 10 bases between. The CDR3: CASSPLGASAKNIQYF. The CDR3 DNA is TGTGCCAGCTCACCACTGGGGGCTTCAGCCAAAAACATTCAGTACTTC.

The CDR3 DNA reads as TGTGCCAGCAGCCCCTTGAGGATGGGGGGCGAGCAGTACTTC. It translates to CASSPLRMGGEQYF. V is TRBV6-6 and J is TRBJ2-7, with D perhaps matching TRBD2 (6 bases). V was trimmed by 6 bases and J by 6 bases, leaving 18 bases between them. Per the germline V gene, CDR1 is MNHNY and CDR2 is SVGAGI (reference sequence). CDR3 length equals 14 residues.

V usage is TRBV6-2 or TRBV6-3 and J usage is TRBJ2-1, with D uncertain. CDR1 and CDR2 from the germline V gene are MNHEY and SVGEGT. V shed 7 bases and J shed 8 bases, with 18 bases lying between them. The CDR3 is 14 residues long. CDR3 bases: TGTGCCAGCAATTTAGGGATCTTAGAGTATGAGCAGTTCTTC. Its translation: CASNLGILEYEQFF.

The sample holds a few counts of this clonotype. The rearrangement uses TRBV6-5 and TRBJ2-3, with TRBD2 matching over 7 bases. From germline, CDR1 is MNHEY and CDR2 SVGAGI. The CDR3 totals 13 residues. With V trimmed by 11 bases and J by 4 bases, 9 bases remained unmatched. In DNA, the CDR3 is TGTGCCGGGAGGGAGGGTGCCGCAGATACGCAGTATTTT. Encoded protein: CAGREGAADTQYF.

The chain couples TRBV18 to TRBJ1-2, with 8 bases identical to TRBD1. The V gene end was trimmed by 2 bases and the J gene end by 4 bases; junction bases not matched to a gene: 6. The CDR3 spans 15 residues. The germline V gene has CDR1 KGHSH and CDR2 LQKENI. The CDR3 region has the DNA TGTGCCAGCTCACCAAGTGGACAGGGTTTCTATGGCTACACCTTC. Its protein is CASSPSGQGFYGYTF.

The chain recombines TRBV7-2 with TRBJ2-5; no firm D call. The CDR3 loop spans 14 amino acids. V lost 4 bases, J lost 5 bases, and 14 bases lay in between. Germline-derived CDR1 and CDR2 are SGHTA and FQGNSA. The CDR3 DNA sequence: TGTGCCAGCAGCTCCTCTAGTGTGCTGGAGACCCAGTACTTC. Protein product: CASSSSSVLETQYF.

J is TRBJ2-7 and V is TRBV29-1; 8 bases agree with TRBD1. The J segment lost 5 bases and the V segment lost 3 bases, leaving 3 bases of the junction unmatched. This CDR3 spans 12 amino acids. The germline V gene has CDR1 SQVTM and CDR2 ANQGSEA. The CDR3 region is CSVEAGGNEQYF. The CDR3 bases are TGCAGCGTTGAGGCAGGGGGCAACGAGCAGTACTTC.

This clonotype has just a few counts. The chain combines TRBV18 with TRBJ1-6; D remains unclear. Per the germline V gene, CDR1 is KGHSH and CDR2 is LQKENI. Trimming left V 0 bases short and J 10 bases short, with 4 bases between. CDR3 length: 12 amino acids. The CDR3 nucleotides are TGTGCCAGCTCACCACCCGGGTCACCCCTCCACTTT. Amino acid sequence: CASSPPGSPLHF.

This rearrangement joins TRBV12-3 or TRBV12-4 to TRBJ2-5, with a weak D call TRBD1 (5 bases). The V and J ends lost 6 bases and 3 bases respectively, with 20 bases between them. The CDR3 has 16 amino acids. CDR3 residues: CASSPSGARKKETQYF. In DNA form, the CDR3 reads TGTGCCAGCAGCCCCAGTGGGGCGCGAAAGAAAGAGACCCAGTACTTC.

In its sample, this clonotype was seen many times. The chain recombines TRBV6-1 with TRBJ2-7; D uncertain. CDR3 length equals 11 residues. The germline V gene has CDR1 MNHNS and CDR2 SASEGT. V lost 8 bases and J 3 bases, leaving 8 bases between the germline ends. In nucleotides, the CDR3 is TGTGCCAGCCGGGCTGTCTACGAGCAGTACTTC. This sequence encodes CASRAVYEQYF.

This rearrangement joins TRBV20-1 to TRBJ1-3, with D hard to call. The CDR3 length is 15 residues. Trimming left V 4 bases short and J 1 base short, with 14 bases between. CDR1 is DFQATT and CDR2 is SNEGSKA in the germline V gene (reference sequence). In DNA, the CDR3 is TGCAGTGCTACCAAAGGGAGGTTATCTGGAAACACCATATATTTT. Translating gives CSATKGRLSGNTIYF.

V and J are TRBV24-1 and TRBJ2-1; 11 nucleotides agree with TRBD2. The trim removed 0 bases at V and 10 bases at J, leaving 7 bases unmatched. The CDR3 length is 16 residues. Germline CDR1 reads KGHDR; CDR2 reads SFDVKD. CDR3 sequence (DNA): TGTGCCACCAGTGATTTGTCCCTAGCGGGAGGTCGAGAGCAGTTCTTC. Translating gives CATSDLSLAGGREQFF.

This chain uses TRBV24-1 with TRBJ2-7, with 11 bases matching TRBD1. In germline, CDR1 is KGHDR, CDR2 SFDVKD. CDR3 length: 13 amino acids. V trimming: 7 bases; J trimming: 6 bases; junction bases outside the gene matches: 4. CDR3 protein: CATRGQGASEQYF. CDR3 sequence (DNA): TGTGCCACCAGAGGACAGGGGGCCTCCGAGCAGTACTTC.

The J gene is TRBJ2-3, the V gene TRBV6-4, with D perhaps matching TRBD1 or TRBD2 (6 bases each). CDR1 is MRHNA and CDR2 is SNTAGT in the germline V gene. The CDR3 length is 16 residues. The germline V and J ends were trimmed by 0 bases and 6 bases, with 16 bases remaining between them. In DNA, the CDR3 is TGTGCCAGCAGTGACTCCCCGTCCGGGGGCGGCGATACGCAGTATTTT. Translated: CASSDSPSGGGDTQYF.

This clonotype has at least ten counts. The chain joins TRBV5-1 to TRBJ2-3; no firm D call. V dropped 4 bases and J dropped 2 bases, with 11 bases sitting between them. The CDR3 length is 14 residues. Germline V lookup: CDR1 SGHRS, CDR2 YFSETQ. CDR3: CASSTLDPTDTQYF. The DNA of the CDR3 is TGCGCCAGCAGCACCCTGGACCCCACAGATACGCAGTATTTT. The whole variable domain, remainder taken from reference TRBV5-1 and TRBJ2-3, is KAGVTQTPRYLIKTRGQQVTLSCSPISGHRSVSWYQQTPGQGLQFLFEYFSETQRNKGNFPGRFSGRQFSNSRSEMNVSTLELGDSALYLCASSTLDPTDTQYFGPGTRLTVL.

This chain joins TRBV7-8 and TRBJ1-5, with TRBD1 identical over 8 bases. V gave up 3 bases and J gave up 0 bases; unmatched junction bases: 7. Germline V gene sequence: CDR1 SGHVS, CDR2 FQNEAQ. The CDR3 is 17 amino acids. CDR3 residues: CASSFEDREYSNQPQHF. The CDR3 DNA follows: TGTGCCAGCAGCTTTGAGGACAGGGAGTATAGCAATCAGCCCCAGCATTTT.

The rearrangement links TRBV6-2 or TRBV6-3 to TRBJ2-2; the D gene could be TRBD1 or TRBD2 (5 bases each). CDR1 is MNHEY, CDR2 SVGEGT, per germline. The CDR3 loop spans 18 amino acids. Trimming shortened V by 0 bases and J by 4 bases, and 18 bases separated the two germline ends. CDR3 DNA sequence: TGTGCCAGCAGTTACTCGATCGTCGGGGCCCGGGCCACCGGGGAGCTGTTTTTT. This gives the protein CASSYSIVGARATGELFF.

The chain employs TRBV5-1 and TRBJ2-7, with D maybe TRBD1 (5 bases). V was clipped by 4 bases and J by 7 bases, with 15 bases between them. Germline loops: CDR1 SGHRS, CDR2 YFSETQ. The CDR3 covers 13 residues. Here the CDR3 DNA reads TGCGCCAGCAGCACAGGACGGCCAAAGGAGCAGTACTTC. Protein: CASSTGRPKEQYF.

V is TRBV25-1 and J is TRBJ1-1, with D uncertain. V lost 8 bases and J 3 bases, leaving 10 bases between the germline ends. This CDR3 is 12 amino acids long. Germline CDR1 and CDR2: MGHDK and SYGVNS. The DNA of the CDR3 is TGTGCCAGCGAGGACTGGGACACTGAAGCTTTCTTT. This codes for CASEDWDTEAFF.

This clonotype was detected ten times or more. The chain combines TRBV7-2 with TRBJ2-3; tentative D call: TRBD1 (6 bases). The CDR3 runs to 18 residues. Trimming left V 5 bases short and J 6 bases short, with 27 bases between. Germline assignment: CDR1 SGHTA and CDR2 FQGNSA. The chain's CDR3 is CASSVRSQGPSLLDTQYF. CDR3 nucleotides: TGTGCCAGCAGCGTCCGTAGTCAGGGGCCGTCCCTTCTGGATACGCAGTATTTT.

This clonotype has just a few counts. The chain has TRBV12-3 or TRBV12-4 and TRBJ1-2, with unresolved D. This CDR3 region has 13 residues. The V end lost 3 bases, the J end lost 2 bases, and 7 bases lay between the germline ends. Here the CDR3 reads CASSLLGNYGYTF. CDR3 coding DNA: TGTGCCAGCAGTTTGTTGGGGAACTATGGCTACACCTTC.

The chain recombines TRBV20-1 with TRBJ1-3; the D gene is possibly TRBD1 (5 bases). This CDR3 has 13 amino acids. Germline CDR1 and CDR2: DFQATT and SNEGSKA (reference sequence). V lost 5 bases to trimming and J lost 2 bases, with 10 bases between them. CDR3 bases: TGCAGTGCTGAGGGACTCCCTGGAAACACCATATATTTT. It translates to CSAEGLPGNTIYF.

The chain links TRBV7-8 to TRBJ1-2, with a possible D match to TRBD1 (6 bases). The CDR3 length is 14 residues. V was trimmed by 5 bases and J by 8 bases, leaving 18 bases between them. Germline CDR1 and CDR2: SGHVS and FQNEAQ. The CDR3 sequence is CASSGPGAYLGYTF. The CDR3 coding sequence is TGTGCCAGCAGCGGACCGGGGGCCTACTTGGGCTACACCTTC.

This clonotype was seen only a few times. This chain connects TRBV24-1 to TRBJ2-1; 8 bases line up with TRBD1. Trimming at V came to 2 bases and at J to 2 bases, leaving 4 bases not matched to a gene. Germline loops: CDR1 KGHDR, CDR2 SFDVKD. The CDR3 has 16 amino acids. CDR3 loop: CATSDSGTGAYNEQFF. CDR3 nucleotides: TGTGCCACCAGTGATTCCGGGACAGGAGCCTACAATGAGCAGTTCTTC.

V usage is TRBV12-3 or TRBV12-4 and J usage is TRBJ1-1; a possible D gene is TRBD1 (6 bases). The CDR3 extends over 13 amino acids. Trimming took off 11 bases at V and 4 bases at J, with 17 bases between the two ends. CDR3 residues: CASCRGAGTEAFF. CDR3 DNA: TGTGCCTCGTGTCGGGGGGCTGGCACTGAAGCTTTCTTT.

This clonotype was counted ten times or more. V and J are TRBV6-1 and TRBJ1-1; a weak D match, TRBD1 (6 bases). In germline, CDR1 is MNHNS, CDR2 SASEGT. The CDR3 sequence is 12 residues long. The germline V and J ends were trimmed by 6 bases and 10 bases, with 15 bases remaining between them. CDR3 bases: TGTGCCAGCAGAGCAAACAGGGATCGAGCTTTCTTT. Translation gives CASRANRDRAFF.